These 5 T cell receptor beta chains were all obtained from the same sample, sequenced in a study of blood T cell repertoires in COVID-19 (dated by TCRdb to the early 2020s). Library prep was done by the immunoSEQ multiplex PCR assay. The immuneACCESS repertoire file appears here via TCRdb, limited to in-frame rearrangements. These files lack a portion of the clones; in checked studies, under half of the deficit traces to unresolved V genes, and the cause of the others is not known. The sample table records more than 85,000 clones; roughly 79% of these occur just once. About 10% of the sample goes to the ten largest clones. Sequencing was performed on peripheral blood. The receptors come from a man in his sixties or seventies with acute or convalescent COVID-19.

The chain combines TRBV10-3 with TRBJ2-3; TRBD2 aligns across 7 bases. Germline CDR1 ENHRY, CDR2 SYGVKD. The trim removed 6 bases at V and 2 bases at J, leaving 5 bases unmatched. The length of the CDR3 is 14 residues. The CDR3 here is CAIRAGKTTDTQYF. The CDR3 coding sequence is TGTGCCATCAGAGCGGGAAAAACCACAGATACGCAGTATTTT.

The chain recombines TRBV7-9 with TRBJ2-1; a possible D gene is TRBD1 (6 bases). CDR3 length: 14 amino acids. Germline loops: CDR1 SEHNR, CDR2 FQNEAQ (reference sequence). V was pared by 3 bases and J by 9 bases, with 15 bases between. In nucleotides, the CDR3 is TGTGCCAGCAGCTTGGGGACATCTTGGGGTGAGCAGTTCTTC. Translation: CASSLGTSWGEQFF.

This clone was counted a few times. This chain links TRBV7-2 with TRBJ1-2; D may be TRBD1 (6 bases). The CDR3 consists of 15 residues. The germline CDR1 and CDR2 sequences are SGHTA and FQGNSA. The V and J ends lost 8 bases and 0 bases respectively, with 16 bases between them. The CDR3 protein is CASGWTETPNYGYTF. The CDR3 bases are TGTGCCAGCGGCTGGACAGAAACTCCTAACTATGGCTACACCTTC.

The V and J genes are TRBV3-1 (or the pseudogene TRBV3-2) and TRBJ2-7; maybe TRBD1 (6 bases). The CDR3 is 14 residues long. CDR1 is LGHDT and CDR2 is YNNKEL in the germline V gene (reference sequence). V shed 3 bases and J shed 4 bases, with 13 bases lying between them. CDR3 loop: CASSQRAQGYEQYF. The CDR3 DNA sequence: TGTGCCAGCAGCCAGAGGGCCCAGGGGTACGAGCAGTACTTC.

This chain connects TRBV10-2 to TRBJ1-1; a possible D gene is TRBD1 (5 bases). CDR1 and CDR2 (germline): WSHSY, SAAADI. CDR3 length equals 15 residues. The V end lost 7 bases, the J end lost 6 bases, and 21 bases lay between the germline ends. The CDR3 spells CASNYPGRGVPEAFF. The CDR3 region has the DNA TGCGCCAGCAACTATCCGGGACGGGGGGTCCCTGAAGCTTTCTTT.